A single sample is the source of the 32 T cell receptor beta chains below, sequenced in a study of regulatory T cells in long-lasting Graves disease. Assembly of TCR beta libraries relied on iRepertoire HTBI primers together with Arm-PCR of CDR3 regions. MiXCR, applied by TCRdb to the multiplex PCR reads, yields one record per CDR3 protein. The data contain 350,000 to 500,000 distinct CDR3 sequences, roughly a fifth of them singletons. Time point denoted: persistent/refractory GD, antithyroid drugs over 5 years with positive TRAb. PBMC-derived RNA was used for the TCR library. Sample: peripheral blood mononuclear cells (PBMCs), taken when the disease was refractory, from a patient treated with antithyroid drugs. The receptors were gathered from a female donor with Graves disease.

This clonotype has a handful of counts. V gene TRBV27 combines with J gene TRBJ2-6; TRBD2 matches at 7 bases. Germline V CDR1 and CDR2: MNHEY, SMNVEV (reference sequence). The CDR3 runs to 17 residues. J gave up 1 base and V 0 bases, and 3 bases lay outside the gene matches. The CDR3 nucleotides read TGTGCCAGCAGTTTATCGAGCGGGAAATCTGGGGCCAACGTCCTGACTTTC. Its protein is CASSLSSGKSGANVLTF.

The V call is TRBV5-1, the J call TRBJ2-5, with 14 bases matching TRBD2. Trimming at V came to 5 bases and at J to 8 bases, leaving 8 bases not matched to a gene. Germline loops: CDR1 SGHRS, CDR2 YFSETQ. The CDR3 contains 15 residues. The CDR3 protein is CASRTGTSGRETQYF. The CDR3 DNA sequence: TGCGCCAGCAGGACCGGGACTAGCGGGAGAGAAACCCAGTACTTC.

As concerns this clonotype: A much larger clone lies a single base off, so this may be a read error. The conserved final phenylalanine or tryptophan is absent from the CDR3, which likely points to a read error. The chain is built from TRBV28 and TRBJ1-6; weak D call: TRBD1 (6 bases). The CDR3 consists of 15 residues. The V end was cut by 2 bases, the J end by 7 bases, with 12 bases between. Germline CDR1 reads MDHEN; CDR2 reads SYDVKM. DNA of the CDR3: TGTGCCAGCAGTTTAAGCCGGGGGCGAAATTCACCCCTCCACCTT. Its protein product is CASSLSRGRNSPLHL.

Notes on this clonotype: A much larger clone differs by one base, so this may be a read error. The gene calls are TRBV12-3 or TRBV12-4 and TRBJ1-3; 10 bases map to TRBD1. The CDR3 is 15 residues long. Trimming cost V 6 bases and J 8 bases; bases outside gene matches: 10. This CDR3 reads CASSFGGQGWDTIYF. CDR3 nucleotide sequence: TGTGCCAGCAGCTTCGGGGGACAGGGGTGGGACACCATATATTTT.

This clonotype was picked up many times. The chain uses TRBV12-3 or TRBV12-4 and TRBJ1-5; D remains ambiguous. The CDR3 is made up of 14 amino acids. V shed 3 bases and J shed 2 bases, with 8 bases lying between them. The CDR3 here is CASSFDGGNQPQHF. The DNA for the CDR3 is TGTGCCAGCAGTTTCGACGGGGGCAATCAGCCCCAGCATTTT.

This clonotype has just a few counts. Relative to the germline gene, one junction end is altered; a read error may explain this. V is TRBV28 and J is TRBJ2-2, with 7 bases aligning to TRBD1. CDR1 is MDHEN and CDR2 is SYDVKM in the germline V gene. The CDR3 has 14 amino acids. This CDR3 reads CASSFSQGDGELLF. Here the CDR3 DNA reads TGTGCCAGCAGTTTCAGTCAGGGGGACGGGGAGCTGCTTTTT.

This clonotype was seen repeatedly, ten times or more. Compared with germline, one end of the junction differs, possibly owing to a read error. The chain joins TRBV19 to TRBJ2-7; possibly TRBD1 for D (6 bases). CDR3 length: 12 amino acids. Germline values: CDR1 LNHDA, CDR2 SQIVND (reference sequence). The DNA of the CDR3 is TGTGCCAGCAGTAAGGACAGCTACGAGCAGTACTTC. Translating gives CASSKDSYEQYF.

The chain joins TRBV12-3 or TRBV12-4 to TRBJ2-1, with D perhaps matching TRBD1 (5 bases). The CDR3 consists of 15 residues. Between the trimmed V and J ends, which lost 6 bases and 2 bases, there was a span of 14 bases. The CDR3 nucleotides read TGTGCCAGCAGCGTCGACAGCCAGGCCTACAATGAGCAGTTCTTC. Amino acids: CASSVDSQAYNEQFF.

This clonotype was seen ten or more times. The chain has TRBV20-1 and TRBJ2-2, with a weak D call TRBD1 (5 bases). Germline CDR1 reads DFQATT; CDR2 reads SNEGSKA (reference sequence). The CDR3 totals 11 residues. The V gene lost 6 bases and the J gene lost 7 bases, with 9 bases spanning the gap. CDR3 sequence (DNA): TGCAGTGCCAGGGTGGGCGGGGAGCTGTTTTTT. Amino acids: CSARVGGELFF.

CDR3 in amino acids: CASSGGHGLNEQFF. The CDR3 nucleotides read TGTGCCAGCAGTGGTGGACACGGGCTGAATGAGCAGTTCTTC. The V and J genes are TRBV28 and TRBJ2-1; maybe TRBD1 (5 bases). The germline V gene has CDR1 MDHEN and CDR2 SYDVKM. Trimming shortened V by 5 bases and J by 7 bases, and 15 bases separated the two germline ends. The CDR3 is made up of 14 amino acids.

This clonotype was recorded a few times. This sequence joins TRBV5-1 and TRBJ2-7; perhaps TRBD2 as D (5 bases). V was trimmed by 2 bases and J by 5 bases, leaving 14 bases between them. The CDR3 loop spans 14 amino acids. The germline CDR1 and CDR2 sequences are SGHRS and YFSETQ. CDR3 coding DNA: TGCGCCAGCAGCTTTGGACTTGTCTGGCACGAGCAGTACTTC. Translated: CASSFGLVWHEQYF.

This clonotype was seen ten or more times. CDR3 DNA sequence: TGTGCCAGCAGTTCTCACTACTATTCCGGGGAGCTGTTTTTT. Translation gives CASSSHYYSGELFF. The chain joins TRBV27 to TRBJ2-2; D is undetermined. The CDR3 is 14 amino acids. CDR1 MNHEY and CDR2 SMNVEV come from the germline V gene (reference sequence). V gave up 4 bases and J gave up 6 bases, with 12 bases separating them.

This clonotype was counted ten times or more. V and J are TRBV18 and TRBJ2-5; 8 bases align to TRBD1. V lost 3 bases, J lost 3 bases, and 6 bases stayed unmatched. The CDR3 consists of 15 residues. Looked up from germline, CDR1 is KGHSH and CDR2 is LQKENI. CDR3 amino acids: CASSPTGQGKETQYF. In DNA form, the CDR3 reads TGTGCCAGCTCACCCACCGGACAGGGCAAAGAGACCCAGTACTTC. Combining the CDR3 with reference TRBV18 and TRBJ2-5 gives the whole variable domain NAGVMQNPRHLVRRRGQEARLRCSPMKGHSHVYWYRQLPEEGLKFMVYLQKENIIDESGMPKERFSAEFPKEGPSILRIQQVVRGDSAAYFCASSPTGQGKETQYFGPGTRLLVL.

This clonotype was seen ten or more times. The chain joins TRBV7-3 to TRBJ1-1; possible D gene TRBD1, 6 bases. The length of the CDR3 is 15 residues. CDR1 SGHTA and CDR2 FQGTGA come from the germline V gene. V shed 3 bases and J shed 0 bases, with 11 bases lying between them. CDR3 in DNA: TGTGCCAGCAGCTTGGGGGGCAACATGAACACTGAAGCTTTCTTT. It is translated as CASSLGGNMNTEAFF. The variable domain in full, completed from reference TRBV7-3 and TRBJ1-1, reads GAGVSQTPSNKVTEKGKYVELRCDPISGHTALYWYRQSLGQGPEFLIYFQGTGAADDSGLPNDRFFAVRPEGSVSTLKIQRTERGDSAVYLCASSLGGNMNTEAFFGQGTRLTVV.

This clonotype was seen only a few times. This rearrangement joins TRBV11-2 to TRBJ2-1; D remains ambiguous. Germline V lookup: CDR1 SGHAT, CDR2 FQNNGV. The CDR3 totals 12 residues. Trimming removed 3 bases at V and 10 bases at J, with 10 bases between. This CDR3 reads CASSLDQDEQFF. The CDR3 coding sequence is TGTGCCAGCAGCTTGGATCAGGACGAGCAGTTCTTC.

The gene calls are TRBV7-9 and TRBJ1-1, with D unclear. V lost 7 bases and J 0 bases, leaving 12 bases between the germline ends. CDR1 is SEHNR and CDR2 is FQNEAQ in the germline V gene (reference sequence). This CDR3 is built from 14 residues. The CDR3 sequence is CASNPTQMNTEAFF. DNA for the CDR3: TGTGCCAGCAACCCCACACAGATGAACACTGAAGCTTTCTTT.

Many counts were recorded for this clonotype. The chain links TRBV11-2 to TRBJ2-2; no clear D gene. The V end lost 5 bases, the J end lost 6 bases, and 13 bases lay between the germline ends. CDR1 and CDR2 (germline): SGHAT, FQNNGV. This CDR3 is built from 14 residues. The DNA for the CDR3 is TGTGCCAGCAGCCAAGACCGTCCCCCCGGGGAGCTGTTTTTT. Its protein product is CASSQDRPPGELFF.

This clonotype was counted ten times or more. V and J are TRBV15 and TRBJ2-2, with D possibly being TRBD2 (6 bases). CDR1 is LNHNV and CDR2 is YYDKDF in the germline V gene (reference sequence). This CDR3 contains 14 residues. The V gene lost 0 bases and the J gene lost 7 bases, with 9 bases spanning the gap. CDR3 coding DNA: TGTGCCACCAGCAGAGATCTGGGAGGCGGGGAGCTGTTTTTT. Its translation: CATSRDLGGGELFF.

This clonotype was counted at least ten times. The chain links TRBV12-3 or TRBV12-4 to TRBJ1-5; D is possibly TRBD1 (5 bases). V lost 5 bases to trimming and J lost 1 base, with 12 bases between them. The CDR3 extends over 15 amino acids. The CDR3: CASSDWGKSNQPQHF. The CDR3 region has the DNA TGTGCCAGCAGTGACTGGGGGAAGAGCAATCAGCCCCAGCATTTT.

The table lists this clonotype with many counts. This chain connects TRBV6-1 to TRBJ2-2; unclear D gene. The germline V gene encodes CDR1 MNHNS and CDR2 SASEGT. The V end lost 6 bases, the J end lost 6 bases, and 17 bases lay between the germline ends. The CDR3 runs 15 residues. CDR3 nucleotides: TGTGCCAGCAGACCCCAGACTTCGGCCGCCGGGGAGCTGTTTTTT. As protein: CASRPQTSAAGELFF.

Remarks on this clonotype: This may arise from a read error, as a much more abundant clone is one base away. The chain carries TRBV28 and TRBJ2-2, with D perhaps given as TRBD1 or TRBD2 (6 bases each). The CDR3 is 12 residues long. Germline CDR1 is MDHEN and CDR2 is SYDVKM. The CDR3 protein is CAWGANTGGLFF. The CDR3, as DNA: TGTGCCTGGGGGGCGAACACCGGGGGGCTGTTTTTT.

The rearrangement links TRBV10-1 to TRBJ2-1; TRBD2 aligns across 9 bases. Trimming cost V 2 bases and J 7 bases; bases outside gene matches: 6. Germline V gives CDR1 WNHNN, CDR2 SYGVQD (reference sequence). The CDR3 has 15 amino acids. This CDR3 reads CASSELAGTGNEQFF. In nucleotides, the CDR3 is TGCGCCAGCAGTGAGCTAGCGGGAACGGGAAATGAGCAGTTCTTC.

V usage is TRBV30 and J usage is TRBJ2-4, with 11 bases lining up with TRBD2. The V gene end was trimmed by 2 bases and the J gene end by 6 bases; junction bases not matched to a gene: 3. Germline V gene data show CDR1 as GTSNPN and CDR2 as SVGIG (reference sequence). The CDR3 totals 14 residues. The CDR3 nucleotides are TGTGCCTGGAGTCCTAGCGGGAGGACAAACATTCAGTACTTC. It codes for CAWSPSGRTNIQYF.

The table lists this clonotype with many counts. The rearrangement links TRBV28 to TRBJ2-2; 9 bases map to TRBD2. Germline CDR1 MDHEN, CDR2 SYDVKM. V dropped 3 bases and J dropped 3; count of bases not matched to a gene: 2. The CDR3 length is 15 residues. CDR3 coding DNA: TGTGCCAGCAGTTTTAGCGGGAGTGACACCGGGGAGCTGTTTTTT. Amino acid sequence: CASSFSGSDTGELFF. The whole variable domain, remainder taken from reference TRBV28 and TRBJ2-2, is DVKVTQSSRYLVKRTGEKVFLECVQDMDHENMFWYRQDPGLGLRLIYFSYDVKMKEKGDIPEGYSVSREKKERFSLILESASTNQTSMYLCASSFSGSDTGELFFGEGSRLTVL.

The table lists this clonotype with many counts. The chain is built from TRBV25-1 and TRBJ1-2; 10 positions agree with TRBD1. The ends lost 5 bases at V and 3 bases at J; junction bases unmatched: 6. The CDR3 spans 15 residues. The germline V gene has CDR1 MGHDK and CDR2 SYGVNS. The CDR3 is CASSKSGTGDYGYTF. DNA for the CDR3: TGTGCCAGCAGTAAATCCGGGACAGGGGACTATGGCTACACCTTC.

The CDR3 sequence: CASSGTEGSSYNSPLHF. CDR3 coding DNA: TGTGCCAGCAGTGGGACGGAAGGAAGCTCCTATAATTCACCCCTCCACTTT. The chain couples TRBV25-1 to TRBJ1-6; D is uncertain. The germline CDR1 and CDR2 sequences are MGHDK and SYGVNS. Deletions cut 4 bases from V and 0 bases from J, with 13 bases between. There are 17 residues in the CDR3.

Here the CDR3 DNA reads TGCGCCAGCACCTCAGAAAGACAGAACACCGGGGAGCTGTTTTTT. Its protein product is CASTSERQNTGELFF. The gene calls are TRBV5-1 and TRBJ2-2; D not resolved. Trimming left V 6 bases short and J 1 base short, with 13 bases between. Germline values: CDR1 SGHRS, CDR2 YFSETQ. This CDR3 comprises 15 residues.

The chain recombines TRBV7-9 with TRBJ2-7, with TRBD2 identical over 11 bases. CDR3 length: 16 amino acids. The germline V gene has CDR1 SEHNR and CDR2 FQNEAQ (reference sequence). Trimming removed 1 base from V and 5 bases from J; junction bases left unmatched: 7. The CDR3 protein is CASSLVLAGGQNEQYF. For the CDR3, the DNA is TGTGCCAGCAGCTTAGTTTTAGCGGGAGGGCAAAACGAGCAGTACTTC.

CDR3 coding DNA: TGCAGTGCTAGAGATTCCAGGGGTGCTAATGAAAAACTGTTTTTT. As protein: CSARDSRGANEKLFF. The rearrangement links TRBV20-1 to TRBJ1-4, with D perhaps matching TRBD1 (6 bases). V lost 0 bases and J 3 bases, leaving 11 bases between the germline ends. Germline V gives CDR1 DFQATT, CDR2 SNEGSKA (reference sequence). The CDR3 totals 15 residues.

The genes are TRBV7-9 and TRBJ1-2; D is unresolved. V was trimmed by 1 base and J by 7 bases, leaving 10 bases between them. The CDR3 is 13 residues long. The germline V gene has CDR1 SEHNR and CDR2 FQNEAQ (reference sequence). As DNA, the CDR3 is TGTGCCAGCAGCTTAGAACGCGAGAGTGGCTACACCTTC. This gives the protein CASSLERESGYTF.

This clonotype was counted at least ten times. CDR3 residues: CASSPPGVGGIEAFF. CDR3 DNA sequence: TGTGCCAGCAGTCCCCCGGGCGTCGGTGGCATTGAAGCTTTCTTT. The chain links TRBV28 to TRBJ1-1, with no clear D. The CDR3 runs to 15 residues. Trimming shortened V by 5 bases and J by 7 bases, and 20 bases separated the two germline ends. In germline, CDR1 is MDHEN, CDR2 SYDVKM.

This clonotype was seen a handful of times. The chain recombines TRBV20-1 with TRBJ2-2, with D possibly matching TRBD1 (5 bases). The CDR3 consists of 15 residues. The germline CDR1 and CDR2 sequences are DFQATT and SNEGSKA (reference sequence). The V end lost 5 bases, the J end lost 4 bases, and 17 bases lay between the germline ends. The DNA of the CDR3 is TGCAGTGCTCCAGTCCCCAGGGTCTTCACCGGGGAGCTGTTTTTT. It codes for CSAPVPRVFTGELFF.